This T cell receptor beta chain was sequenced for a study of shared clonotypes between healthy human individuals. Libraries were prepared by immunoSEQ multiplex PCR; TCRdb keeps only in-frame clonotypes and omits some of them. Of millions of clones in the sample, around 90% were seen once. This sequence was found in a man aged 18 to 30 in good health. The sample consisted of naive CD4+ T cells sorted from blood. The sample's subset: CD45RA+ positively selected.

CDR3 sequence reads: CASSPGWAENNEQFF. DNA of the CDR3: TGTGCCAGCAGCCCGGGGTGGGCTGAAAACAATGAGCAGTTCTTC. This sequence joins TRBV7-2 and TRBJ2-1; the D gene is possibly TRBD2 (5 bases). V lost 5 bases to trimming and J lost 5 bases, with 16 bases between them. The CDR3 consists of 15 residues. Germline CDR1 and CDR2: SGHTA and FQGNSA.